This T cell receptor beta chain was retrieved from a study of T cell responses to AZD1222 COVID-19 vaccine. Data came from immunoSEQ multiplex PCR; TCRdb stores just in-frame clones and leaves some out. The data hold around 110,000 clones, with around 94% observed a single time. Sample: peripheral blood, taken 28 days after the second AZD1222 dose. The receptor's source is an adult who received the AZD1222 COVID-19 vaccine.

CDR3 sequence (DNA): TGTGCCAGCAGTGCCTATGACAGGGTGGGTGTAGAGACCCAGTACTTC. Protein product: CASSAYDRVGVETQYF. The chain is built from TRBV6-1 and TRBJ2-5; 7 bases are shared with TRBD1. The germline gives CDR1 MNHNS, CDR2 SASEGT. This CDR3 has 16 amino acids. The V gene end was trimmed by 4 bases and the J gene end by 4 bases; junction bases not matched to a gene: 12.